This T cell receptor beta chain stems from a study of blood T cells in healthy people across ages. A J-beta primer mix and a sample-barcoded 5' primer were used in a second PCR of about 6 to 12 cycles. Researchers report that a template-switch adaptor with 12 random nucleotides tagged each cDNA molecule. A single record per CDR3 protein comes from TCRdb applying MiXCR to the 5' RACE reads. The data show around 1,500,000 distinct CDR3 sequences, approximately 38% seen once. The V gene's germline CDR1 is DFQATT and CDR2 SNEGSKA (reference sequence). The CDR3 runs to 13 residues. The J segment lost 11 bases and the V segment lost 8 bases, leaving 17 bases of the junction unmatched.

This chain links TRBV20-1 with TRBJ2-5, with 7 bases fitting TRBD2. Sequencing was carried out using blood. The receptor was derived from a woman under 30 in good health. CDR3 bases: TGCAGTCAGAGCGGGACTGGGAACAATGAGCAGTACTTC. Translation: CSQSGTGNNEQYF.